This paragraph covers one T cell receptor (beta chain) sequence. The antigen remains unidentified. MiXCR, run by TCRdb on the reads, gives a single entry per CDR3 protein. Of roughly 500,000 distinct CDR3 sequences listed, 25% to 35% are singletons. The sample originates from a study of T cell repertoires in cytomegalovirus infection. Overall study context: Shared public TCR beta signatures pointed to both CMV infection and a matching HLA type. Study-wide points: HLA-C-restricted CMV clonotypes gave the most frequent clonotype in two of eight donors.

The V gene end was trimmed by 2 bases and the J gene end by 1 base; junction bases not matched to a gene: 13. The CDR3 consists of 17 residues. Germline V gene data show CDR1 as DFQATT and CDR2 as SNEGSKA (reference sequence). The source of this sequence is a human donor in good health (CMV status not recorded). Some clones in this sample may be carry-over from other donors' samples. The chain uses TRBV20-1 and TRBJ1-1; 7 bases are shared with TRBD1. The sample here was cultured PBMCs, taken from culture after CMV antigen stimulation. The CDR3 DNA reads TGCAGTGCTAGATCCGGGACAGCCTTATGGACGAACACTGAAGCTTTCTTT. The encoded protein is CSARSGTALWTNTEAFF.